In its sample, the clone carrying this T cell receptor beta chain was seen once. The antigen is undetermined. Second-dose schedules of about 4 or about 12 weeks were combined. This record comes from a study of T cell responses to AZD1222 COVID-19 vaccine. General study points: Reportedly, nearly half of unique spike TCRs recognized epitopes outside B.1.351/B.1.1.7 mutations. Spike-specific TCR depth and breadth grew after two AZD1222 doses.

Trimming took off 8 bases at V and 3 bases at J, with 19 bases between the two ends. Germline values: CDR1 MDHEN, CDR2 SYDVKM. The CDR3 is made up of 15 amino acids. Produced via immunoSEQ multiplex PCR; TCRdb's table is partial and in-frame only. Found here are about 110,000 clones, 87% of them singletons; the top ten hold roughly 2.5%. This chain links TRBV28 with TRBJ1-1; D unclear. The input for sequencing was peripheral blood, taken 28 days after the second AZD1222 dose. The TCR sequence derives from an adult who received the AZD1222 COVID-19 vaccine. Here the CDR3 DNA reads TGTGCCAGCGTTCCGAGGCGGGATGTGGACACTGAAGCTTTCTTT. Translating it yields CASVPRRDVDTEAFF. Variable domain in full (rest from reference TRBV28 and TRBJ1-1): DVKVTQSSRYLVKRTGEKVFLECVQDMDHENMFWYRQDPGLGLRLIYFSYDVKMKEKGDIPEGYSVSREKKERFSLILESASTNQTSMYLCASVPRRDVDTEAFFGQGTRLTVV.